The T cell receptor beta chain under discussion was sequenced for a study of regulatory T cells in long-lasting Graves disease. General study findings and limits: TCR diversity in persistent Graves' patients was below that of newly diagnosed ones. Persistent disease was associated with favored TRBV28 usage and with favored use of TRBJ1-2 and TRBJ2-5.

This clonotype was detected a few times. Its antigen is not known. The time point is: persistent/refractory GD, antithyroid drugs over 5 years with positive TRAb. RNA extracted from PBMCs served as the sequencing template. The V gene's germline CDR1 is MNHEY and CDR2 SMNVEV (reference sequence). The CDR3 sequence is 16 residues long. V was clipped by 1 base and J by 5 bases, with 14 bases between them. According to the study, TCR beta libraries were built with iRepertoire HTBI primers and CDR3-region Arm-PCR. Methods used by the authors: Identified segments across samples numbered some 62 TRBV and more than 12 TRBJ. Each CDR3 protein gets one entry after TCRdb re-called the multiplex PCR reads with MiXCR. These V and J calls derive from TCRdb rather than the authors' analysis. The sample has about 470,000 distinct CDR3 sequences, 20% to 25% seen once.

Sequenced here: peripheral blood mononuclear cells (PBMCs), sampled when the disease was refractory, from a patient treated with antithyroid drugs. The chain has TRBV27 and TRBJ2-2; D is perhaps TRBD2 (7 bases). This sequence was found in a female donor with Graves disease. CDR3 sequence: CASSLWGGARTGELFF. The CDR3 DNA reads as TGTGCCAGCAGTTTATGGGGGGGGGCCCGAACCGGGGAGCTGTTTTTT.